This is a list of T cell receptor beta chains from one sample in a study of radiation and T cells in renal cell carcinoma. Here immunoSEQ multiplex PCR was the method, and the copy in TCRdb shows in-frame clones only, minus some. Of about 130,000 clones in the sample, around 84% were seen once. The input for sequencing was blood, taken from a patient whose treatment included radiotherapy and nephrectomy. Receptors were obtained from a woman aged 60 to 75 with renal cell carcinoma. Each CDR3 is given with its conserved first and last residue. Each record gives: CDR3 length, clone size, V gene, J gene, D gene, CDR3 DNA, CDR3 protein. The D gene is left open where the match is weak. Only part of the rows carry a size: once, few, many, or a class if the clone is expanded.

length: 18
size: NA
V: TRBV5-1
J: TRBJ1-2
D: NA
DNA: TGCGCCAGCAGCTTCGGAAGTCACGACAGAACGGGTAACTATGGCTACACCTTC
CDR3: CASSFGSHDRTGNYGYTF

length: 13
size: NA
V: TRBV6-6
J: TRBJ1-4
D: NA
DNA: TGTGCCAGCAGCCGGTGGTTAGGAGAAAAACTGTTTTTT
CDR3: CASSRWLGEKLFF

length: 12
size: NA
V: TRBV28
J: TRBJ1-2
D: NA
DNA: TGTGCCAGCTTCGGGACGGACTATGGCTACACCTTC
CDR3: CASFGTDYGYTF

length: 15
size: NA
V: TRBV9
J: TRBJ1-2
D: NA
DNA: TGTGCCAGCAGCGTAGGACAGTGGATGGACTATGGCTACACCTTC
CDR3: CASSVGQWMDYGYTF

length: 15
size: NA
V: TRBV6-5
J: TRBJ2-3
D: NA
DNA: TGTGCCAGCAGTAGGGGCTCGAGGGTCACAGATACGCAGTATTTT
CDR3: CASSRGSRVTDTQYF

length: 15
size: NA
V: TRBV11-2
J: TRBJ2-1
D: TRBD1
DNA: TGTGCCAGCAGCTTAGGACAGGGAATCTACAATGAGCAGTTCTTC
CDR3: CASSLGQGIYNEQFF

length: 16
size: NA
V: TRBV5-4
J: TRBJ2-2
D: NA
DNA: TGTGCCAGCAGCTTGGCGGCAGGGTCAGACACCGGGGAGCTGTTTTTT
CDR3: CASSLAAGSDTGELFF

length: 16
size: NA
V: TRBV10-3
J: TRBJ1-5
D: NA
DNA: TGTGCCATCAGTGATCGACAGGATTATAGCAATCAGCCCCAGCATTTT
CDR3: CAISDRQDYSNQPQHF

length: 14
size: NA
V: TRBV5-1
J: TRBJ2-7
D: TRBD1
DNA: TGCGCCAGCAGCTTCGAAGGGACAGGTTACGAGCAGTACTTC
CDR3: CASSFEGTGYEQYF

length: 13
size: few
V: TRBV2
J: TRBJ1-1
D: NA
DNA: TGTGCCAGCAGTGAAGTGTATATCGGCGAAGCTTTCTTT
CDR3: CASSEVYIGEAFF

length: 13
size: NA
V: TRBV30
J: TRBJ1-2
D: NA
DNA: TGTGCCTGGAACACAGGGACCGGCTATGGCTACACCTTC
CDR3: CAWNTGTGYGYTF

length: 12
size: NA
V: TRBV5-1
J: TRBJ2-3
D: NA
DNA: TGCGCCAGCAGCTTTGACAGTTATACGCAGTATTTT
CDR3: CASSFDSYTQYF

length: 15
size: NA
V: TRBV9
J: TRBJ2-5
D: TRBD1
DNA: TGTGCCAGCAGCCCACTGACAGGGGTCCAAGAGACCCAGTACTTC
CDR3: CASSPLTGVQETQYF

length: 15
size: NA
V: TRBV9
J: TRBJ2-2
D: NA
DNA: TGTGCCAGCAGCTCGAGGGGGGAAAACACCGGGGAGCTGTTTTTT
CDR3: CASSSRGENTGELFF

length: 14
size: NA
V: TRBV4-3
J: TRBJ2-7
D: NA
DNA: TGCGCCAGCAGCCCCTCCTCTAGGGGCGGCGAGCAGTACTTC
CDR3: CASSPSSRGGEQYF

length: 12
size: NA
V: TRBV11-2
J: TRBJ1-3
D: NA
DNA: TGTGCCAGCAGCCCCACAGGAAACACCATATATTTT
CDR3: CASSPTGNTIYF

length: 16
size: NA
V: TRBV28
J: TRBJ2-5
D: NA
DNA: TGTGCCAGCAGTCTCCATCCTAGGTTTCGGAAAGAGACCCAGTACTTC
CDR3: CASSLHPRFRKETQYF

length: 14
size: NA
V: TRBV28
J: TRBJ1-5
D: NA
DNA: TGTGCCAGCAGCAGGGGCTTCGGTAATCAGCCCCAGCATTTT
CDR3: CASSRGFGNQPQHF

length: 14
size: NA
V: TRBV6-5
J: TRBJ2-7
D: NA
DNA: TGTGCCAGCAGTTACAACAGGGCCACCTACGAGCAGTACTTC
CDR3: CASSYNRATYEQYF

length: 19
size: NA
V: TRBV7-3
J: TRBJ2-7
D: TRBD2
DNA: TGTGCCAGCATCAATCCGGGACTAGCGGGAGATACCGACTACTACGAGCAGTACTTC
CDR3: CASINPGLAGDTDYYEQYF

length: 14
size: few
V: TRBV30
J: TRBJ2-2
D: NA
DNA: TGTGCCTGGAGTGATACCTGGATTCGGGGGGAGCTGTTTTTT
CDR3: CAWSDTWIRGELFF

length: 16
size: many
V: TRBV27
J: TRBJ2-3
D: NA
DNA: TGTGCCAGCAGTCCGGACGTCTTTGAGTATACAGATACGCAGTATTTT
CDR3: CASSPDVFEYTDTQYF

length: 12
size: NA
V: TRBV6-6
J: TRBJ2-5
D: NA
DNA: TGTGCCAGCAGAGGGACGAGCGAGACCCAGTACTTC
CDR3: CASRGTSETQYF

length: 14
size: NA
V: TRBV29-1
J: TRBJ2-1
D: TRBD2
DNA: TGCAGCGTTCGGGCTAGCGGGACCCTCAATGAGCAGTTCTTC
CDR3: CSVRASGTLNEQFF

length: 15
size: NA
V: TRBV5-4
J: TRBJ1-3
D: NA
DNA: TGTGCCAGCAGCAAGTCAAGGAACTCTGGAAACACCATATATTTT
CDR3: CASSKSRNSGNTIYF

length: 12
size: few
V: TRBV30
J: TRBJ1-1
D: NA
DNA: TGTGCCTGGAGTGTACGTCAGGCTGAAGCTTTCTTT
CDR3: CAWSVRQAEAFF

length: 15
size: NA
V: TRBV5-1
J: TRBJ1-3
D: NA
DNA: TGCGCCAGCAGCTTGGACGGGAGCTCTGGAAACACCATATATTTT
CDR3: CASSLDGSSGNTIYF

length: 13
size: NA
V: TRBV10-3
J: TRBJ2-5
D: NA
DNA: TGTGCCACCCGACCCGACGTACAAGAGACCCAGTACTTC
CDR3: CATRPDVQETQYF

length: 16
size: NA
V: TRBV19
J: TRBJ2-3
D: TRBD2
DNA: TGTGCCACCTCCAAAGGGAAGCGGGAGGGACAGGTTACGCAGTATTTT
CDR3: CATSKGKREGQVTQYF

length: 17
size: NA
V: TRBV9
J: TRBJ2-5
D: NA
DNA: TGTGCCAGCAGCCCGAGAACTGGGCAGAAACTACAAGAGACCCAGTACTTC
CDR3: CASSPRTGQKLQETQYF

length: 11
size: NA
V: TRBV20-1
J: TRBJ2-7
D: NA
DNA: TGCAGTGCTAGATCAGGGCCCGAGCAGTACTTC
CDR3: CSARSGPEQYF

length: 14
size: NA
V: TRBV6-1
J: TRBJ1-2
D: TRBD1
DNA: TGTGCCAGCAGTGAAGGGGACAGGGGGCAAGGCTACACCTTC
CDR3: CASSEGDRGQGYTF

length: 13
size: NA
V: TRBV18
J: TRBJ1-5
D: NA
DNA: TGTGCCAGCTCAACGGACCTTAATCAGCCCCAGCATTTT
CDR3: CASSTDLNQPQHF

length: 14
size: NA
V: TRBV5-1
J: TRBJ2-3
D: TRBD2
DNA: TGCGCCAGCAGCCTTGGACTAGATACAGATACGCAGTATTTT
CDR3: CASSLGLDTDTQYF

length: 15
size: few
V: TRBV13
J: TRBJ2-6
D: NA
DNA: TGTGCCAGCAGCTTATGGGGCGCTGGGGCCAACGTCCTGACTTTC
CDR3: CASSLWGAGANVLTF

length: 13
size: NA
V: TRBV11-2
J: TRBJ1-1
D: NA
DNA: TGTGCCAGCAGGTCCCATTTGAACACTGAAGCTTTCTTT
CDR3: CASRSHLNTEAFF

length: 15
size: NA
V: TRBV5-1
J: TRBJ2-3
D: NA
DNA: TGCGCCAGCAGCGGCGGGGACAGAACCACAGATACGCAGTATTTT
CDR3: CASSGGDRTTDTQYF

length: 16
size: few
V: TRBV5-6
J: TRBJ2-2
D: TRBD2
DNA: TGTGCCAGCAGCTTGCCGCGGGAGGTCCTTACCGGGGAGCTGTTTTTT
CDR3: CASSLPREVLTGELFF

length: 13
size: NA
V: TRBV4-1
J: TRBJ1-1
D: NA
DNA: TGCGCCAGCAGCCAAGAGAGGGGCACTGAAGCTTTCTTT
CDR3: CASSQERGTEAFF

length: 15
size: NA
V: TRBV5-4
J: TRBJ2-3
D: NA
DNA: TGTGCCAGCAGCTTGGGGGGAAGGGGGACAGATACGCAGTATTTT
CDR3: CASSLGGRGTDTQYF

length: 14
size: few
V: TRBV28
J: TRBJ1-5
D: NA
DNA: TGTGCCAGCAGTGTTAGGGGAGTCGATCAGCCCCAGCATTTT
CDR3: CASSVRGVDQPQHF

length: 16
size: NA
V: TRBV2
J: TRBJ2-3
D: TRBD2
DNA: TGTGCCAGCAGGGTTTACGGGGGGGACCTCGCAGATACGCAGTATTTT
CDR3: CASRVYGGDLADTQYF

length: 17
size: NA
V: TRBV4-1
J: TRBJ2-7
D: TRBD2
DNA: TGCGCCAGCAGCCAAGATGCCGGTGCTAGCGGAACCTGGGAGCAGTACTTC
CDR3: CASSQDAGASGTWEQYF

length: 14
size: NA
V: TRBV5-1
J: TRBJ1-2
D: NA
DNA: TGCGCCAGCAGCTTGGGGACATTCCTGGGTGGCTACACCTTC
CDR3: CASSLGTFLGGYTF

length: 16
size: NA
V: TRBV6-6
J: TRBJ2-6
D: NA
DNA: TGTGCCAGCAGTTACTCGTCCCAGTCTGGGGCCAACGTCCTGACTTTC
CDR3: CASSYSSQSGANVLTF

length: 12
size: NA
V: TRBV14
J: TRBJ1-2
D: NA
DNA: TGTGCCAGCAGCCAGAGAAGGGGAGGCTACACCTTC
CDR3: CASSQRRGGYTF

length: 13
size: NA
V: TRBV10-3
J: TRBJ1-2
D: TRBD1
DNA: TGTGCCATCAGCCGGGACAGGGAGAATGGCTACACCTTC
CDR3: CAISRDRENGYTF

length: 13
size: NA
V: TRBV27
J: TRBJ2-7
D: TRBD1
DNA: TGTGCCAGCCAGAGACAGGGGCGAGACGAGCAGTACTTC
CDR3: CASQRQGRDEQYF

length: 15
size: NA
V: TRBV10-3
J: TRBJ2-1
D: NA
DNA: TGTGCCATCAGTCTCGACCCCAGGAGTGGCGATGAGCAGTTCTTC
CDR3: CAISLDPRSGDEQFF

length: 13
size: few
V: TRBV5-5
J: TRBJ1-1
D: NA
DNA: TGTGCCAGCAGGTCTACAGAGAACACTGAAGCTTTCTTT
CDR3: CASRSTENTEAFF

length: 15
size: NA
V: TRBV7-9
J: TRBJ1-2
D: NA
DNA: TGTGCCAGCAGCTTATCGGCAGGGTCTAACTATGGCTACACCTTC
CDR3: CASSLSAGSNYGYTF

length: 12
size: NA
V: TRBV28
J: TRBJ1-4
D: NA
DNA: TGTGCCAGCAGTCCCTATGGTGAAAAACTGTTTTTT
CDR3: CASSPYGEKLFF

length: 15
size: NA
V: TRBV14
J: TRBJ2-7
D: TRBD1
DNA: TGTGCCAGCAGCCAGTGGGGACAGGGTTTCCACGAGCAGTACTTC
CDR3: CASSQWGQGFHEQYF

length: 13
size: few
V: TRBV6-6
J: TRBJ1-1
D: TRBD1
DNA: TGTGCCAGCAGTTACCTGGACAGGGTGGAAGCTTTCTTT
CDR3: CASSYLDRVEAFF

length: 15
size: NA
V: TRBV25-1
J: TRBJ2-1
D: NA
DNA: TGTGCCAGCAGTCTTGGGGGCTATCGGTACAATGAGCAGTTCTTC
CDR3: CASSLGGYRYNEQFF